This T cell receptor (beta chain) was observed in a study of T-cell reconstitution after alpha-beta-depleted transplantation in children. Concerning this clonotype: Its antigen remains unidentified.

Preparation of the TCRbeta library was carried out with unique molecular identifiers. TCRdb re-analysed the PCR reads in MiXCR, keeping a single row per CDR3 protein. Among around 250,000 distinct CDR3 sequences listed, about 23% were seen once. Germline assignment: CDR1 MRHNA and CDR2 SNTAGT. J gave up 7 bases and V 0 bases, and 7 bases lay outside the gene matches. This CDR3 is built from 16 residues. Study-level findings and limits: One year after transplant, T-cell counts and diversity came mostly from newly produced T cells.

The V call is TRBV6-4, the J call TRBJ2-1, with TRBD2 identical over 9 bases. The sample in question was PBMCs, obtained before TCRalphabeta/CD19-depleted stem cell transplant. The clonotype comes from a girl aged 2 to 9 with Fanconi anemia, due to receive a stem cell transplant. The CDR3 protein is CASSDSLAGMCNEQFF. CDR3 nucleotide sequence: TGTGCCAGCAGTGACTCGCTAGCGGGGATGTGTAATGAGCAGTTCTTC.